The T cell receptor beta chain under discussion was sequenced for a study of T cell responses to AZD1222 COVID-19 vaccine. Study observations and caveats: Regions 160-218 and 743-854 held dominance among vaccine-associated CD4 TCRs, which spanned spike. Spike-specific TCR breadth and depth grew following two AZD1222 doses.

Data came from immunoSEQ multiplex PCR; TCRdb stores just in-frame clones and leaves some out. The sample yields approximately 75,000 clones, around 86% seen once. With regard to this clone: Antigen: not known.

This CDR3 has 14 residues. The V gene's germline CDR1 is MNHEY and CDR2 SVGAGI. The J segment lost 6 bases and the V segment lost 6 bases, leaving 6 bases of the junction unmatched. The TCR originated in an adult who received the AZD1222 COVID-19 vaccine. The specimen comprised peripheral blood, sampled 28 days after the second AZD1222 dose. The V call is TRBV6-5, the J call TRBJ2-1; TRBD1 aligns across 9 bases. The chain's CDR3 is CASSAGQGFNEQFF. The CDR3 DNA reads TGTGCCAGCAGCGCGGGACAGGGTTTCAATGAGCAGTTCTTC.